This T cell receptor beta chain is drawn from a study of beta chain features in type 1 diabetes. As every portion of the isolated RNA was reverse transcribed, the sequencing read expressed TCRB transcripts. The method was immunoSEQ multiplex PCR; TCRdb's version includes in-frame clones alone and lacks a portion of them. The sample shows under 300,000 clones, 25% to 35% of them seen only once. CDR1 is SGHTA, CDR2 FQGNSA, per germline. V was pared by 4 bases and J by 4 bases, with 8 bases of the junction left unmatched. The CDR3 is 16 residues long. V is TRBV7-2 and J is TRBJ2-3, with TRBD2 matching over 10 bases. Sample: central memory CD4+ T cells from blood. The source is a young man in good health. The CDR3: CASSSVLAGNADTQYF. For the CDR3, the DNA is TGTGCCAGCAGCTCTGTACTAGCGGGGAATGCAGATACGCAGTATTTT.